One sample yielded the 22 T cell receptor beta chains listed below, sequenced in a study of blood T cell repertoires in COVID-19 (dated by TCRdb to about 2020). The library was prepared using the immunoSEQ multiplex PCR assay. TCRdb retrieved this table from immuneACCESS and kept in-frame rearrangements only. Not all clones are present; in checked studies, unresolved V genes account for under half, and no reason is known for the remainder. For this sample there are 200,000 to 250,000 clones; 84% appear just once. The biggest ten clones account for about 13% of the sample. Specimen: peripheral blood. The receptor source for this set is a human donor in a cohort sampled during active COVID-19.

The gene calls are TRBV10-2 and TRBJ2-1; 9 nucleotides line up with TRBD2. CDR1 and CDR2 from the germline V gene are WSHSY and SAAADI. Unmatched junction bases numbered 7, after V lost 6 bases and J lost 4 bases. This CDR3 is built from 15 residues. CDR3 sequence reads: CASSAGLATYNEQFF. The CDR3 region has the DNA TGCGCCAGCAGCGCTGGACTAGCGACATACAATGAGCAGTTCTTC.

This clone was recorded once. The chain links TRBV29-1 to TRBJ1-1; 7 positions agree with TRBD1. The CDR3 is 12 amino acids. The germline V gene has CDR1 SQVTM and CDR2 ANQGSEA. V dropped 4 bases and J dropped 4; count of bases not matched to a gene: 3. The DNA for the CDR3 is TGCAGCGTTGGACAGGGTCCCACTGAAGCTTTCTTT. Protein sequence: CSVGQGPTEAFF.

The CDR3 here is CASSPTWTRATDTQYF. The CDR3 DNA follows: TGTGCCAGCTCCCCAACTTGGACAAGGGCCACAGATACGCAGTATTTT. V usage is TRBV18 and J usage is TRBJ2-3, with a tentative D call TRBD1 (5 bases). Germline V CDR1 and CDR2: KGHSH, LQKENI. The CDR3 extends over 16 amino acids. V lost 6 bases and J lost 2, with 18 bases in between.

This chain uses TRBV12-3 or TRBV12-4 with TRBJ1-2; weak D call: TRBD1 (5 bases). Trimming left V 3 bases short and J 8 bases short, with 7 bases between. The CDR3 length is 11 residues. The CDR3 spells CASSLRGGYTF. CDR3 in DNA: TGTGCCAGCAGTTTGCGGGGCGGCTACACCTTC.

Only a few counts were recorded for this clone. This chain joins TRBV5-1 and TRBJ1-3; 8 bases match TRBD1. Germline V CDR1 and CDR2: SGHRS, YFSETQ. J was trimmed by 2 bases and V by 4 bases; bases with no gene match: 8. CDR3 length: 16 amino acids. CDR3 bases: TGCGCCAGCAGCAAGGACAGGGTAGACACTGGAAACACCATATATTTT. Amino acids: CASSKDRVDTGNTIYF.

This chain uses TRBV19 with TRBJ2-3; 9 positions agree with TRBD1. In germline, CDR1 is LNHDA, CDR2 SQIVND (reference sequence). This CDR3 comprises 16 residues. V dropped 1 base and J dropped 3; count of bases not matched to a gene: 5. CDR3: CASSIGGTGLTDTQYF. The CDR3 DNA reads TGTGCCAGTAGTATAGGTGGGACAGGGTTAACAGATACGCAGTATTTT.

The CDR3 DNA is TGCGCCAGCACCCTTTCGGTAGCAGGGGGGTCCTACGAGCAGTACTTC. Translated: CASTLSVAGGSYEQYF. The chain carries TRBV5-1 and TRBJ2-7; possibly TRBD1 for D (7 bases). The CDR3 loop spans 16 amino acids. Germline lookup yields CDR1 SGHRS and CDR2 YFSETQ. Trimming left V 6 bases short and J 1 base short, with 20 bases between. Full variable domain (remainder filled in from reference TRBV5-1 and TRBJ2-7): KAGVTQTPRYLIKTRGQQVTLSCSPISGHRSVSWYQQTPGQGLQFLFEYFSETQRNKGNFPGRFSGRQFSNSRSEMNVSTLELGDSALYLCASTLSVAGGSYEQYFGPGTRLTVT.

This chain joins TRBV11-2 and TRBJ2-3; 8 bases are shared with TRBD2. CDR1 SGHAT and CDR2 FQNNGV come from the germline V gene. V trimming: 7 bases; J trimming: 3 bases; junction bases outside the gene matches: 9. This CDR3 has 15 amino acids. The CDR3: CASTRGAGGTDTQYF. The CDR3 DNA is TGTGCCAGCACCCGAGGGGCGGGAGGTACAGATACGCAGTATTTT.

In nucleotides, the CDR3 is TGTGCCAGCAGCCAAGATCCACCCAAGACTAGCGGGAGGTCCCACGAGCAGTACTTC. The encoded protein is CASSQDPPKTSGRSHEQYF. The J gene is TRBJ2-7, the V gene TRBV4-2, with 13 nucleotides matching TRBD2. This CDR3 is 19 amino acids long. Germline CDR1 and CDR2: LGHNA and YNFKEQ. Trimming cost V 0 bases and J 5 bases; bases outside gene matches: 13.

This clone was observed a handful of times. The V and J genes are TRBV28 and TRBJ2-7; tentative D call: TRBD1 (5 bases). The CDR3 totals 13 residues. V dropped 6 bases and J dropped 5 bases, with 14 bases sitting between them. In germline, CDR1 is MDHEN, CDR2 SYDVKM. Written as DNA, the CDR3 is TGTGCCAGCAGAAATCCAGGGTCCCACGAGCAGTACTTC. This sequence encodes CASRNPGSHEQYF.

The chain combines TRBV6-1 with TRBJ2-6; possible D gene TRBD1, 5 bases. V dropped 4 bases and J dropped 1 base, with 20 bases sitting between them. CDR1 is MNHNS, CDR2 SASEGT, per germline. CDR3 size: 19 residues. The CDR3 DNA sequence: TGTGCCAGCAGTGCCCAACAGGACCTCATAAAGTCTGGGGCCAACGTCCTGACTTTC. Encoded protein: CASSAQQDLIKSGANVLTF.

The chain recombines TRBV20-1 with TRBJ2-7; tentatively, D is TRBD2 (5 bases). The length of the CDR3 is 13 residues. CDR1 and CDR2 (germline): DFQATT, SNEGSKA (reference sequence). V dropped 3 bases and J dropped 3 bases, with 12 bases sitting between them. CDR3: CSASFGIDYEQYF. The CDR3, as DNA: TGCAGTGCTAGTTTCGGGATTGACTACGAGCAGTACTTC.

The V and J genes are TRBV4-2 and TRBJ1-6, with 9 positions matching TRBD1. Germline trimming cut 4 bases from V and 0 bases from J; bases unmatched to any gene: 13. The CDR3 is 20 amino acids. The V gene's germline CDR1 is LGHNA and CDR2 YNFKEQ. CDR3 protein: CASSRRTGTGISSYNSPLHF. The CDR3 DNA is TGTGCCAGCAGCCGCCGAACCGGGACAGGGATCAGCTCCTATAATTCACCCCTCCACTTT.

The genes are TRBV27 and TRBJ1-2, with D tentatively TRBD1 (5 bases). The CDR3 is 13 amino acids. The ends were cut back, 3 bases at V and 8 bases at J, with 13 bases in the middle. Germline V CDR1 and CDR2: MNHEY, SMNVEV (reference sequence). CDR3 region: CASSFHSRGGYTF. CDR3 nucleotides: TGTGCCAGCAGTTTCCATTCGCGGGGGGGCTACACCTTC.

The CDR3 nucleotides are TGCGCCAGCAGCCCTCCCGGACTAGCGGTCTACGAGCAGTACTTC. It is translated as CASSPPGLAVYEQYF. V gene TRBV4-1 combines with J gene TRBJ2-7; 10 bases align to TRBD2. CDR3 length: 15 amino acids. The trim removed 4 bases at V and 3 bases at J, leaving 6 bases unmatched. Germline V gene data show CDR1 as MGHRA and CDR2 as YSYEKL.

The chain employs TRBV4-2 and TRBJ1-1; tentative D call: TRBD1 (6 bases). Per germline, CDR1 LGHNA and CDR2 YNFKEQ. This CDR3 has 15 residues. V was trimmed by 0 bases and J by 0 bases, leaving 8 bases between them. Written as DNA, the CDR3 is TGTGCCAGCAGCCAAGATAACAGGGTGAACACTGAAGCTTTCTTT. Amino acids: CASSQDNRVNTEAFF.

Only a few counts were recorded for this clone. The gene calls are TRBV5-1 and TRBJ2-7, with TRBD1 matching over 8 bases. In germline, CDR1 is SGHRS, CDR2 YFSETQ. This CDR3 has 16 amino acids. V gave up 4 bases and J gave up 5 bases; unmatched junction bases: 14. CDR3 DNA sequence: TGCGCCAGCAGCCCGGCAGGGGGCGGAAATATCCACGAGCAGTACTTC. Translating gives CASSPAGGGNIHEQYF.

J is TRBJ1-1 and V is TRBV4-1, with D uncertain. CDR3 size: 18 residues. Trimming shortened V by 0 bases and J by 1 base, and 18 bases separated the two germline ends. CDR1 and CDR2 from the germline V gene are MGHRA and YSYEKL. This CDR3 is CASSQDAFLRASNTEAFF. CDR3 sequence (DNA): TGCGCCAGCAGCCAAGATGCCTTTCTGCGGGCCTCGAACACTGAAGCTTTCTTT.

In its sample, this clone was seen once. This chain joins TRBV19 and TRBJ2-1, with D possibly being TRBD2 (6 bases). CDR1 LNHDA and CDR2 SQIVND come from the germline V gene (reference sequence). The CDR3 extends over 16 amino acids. V lost 6 bases and J 0 bases, leaving 15 bases between the germline ends. The CDR3 region is CASRGLLGSSYNEQFF. CDR3 coding DNA: TGTGCCAGTAGGGGACTGCTCGGGAGCTCCTACAATGAGCAGTTCTTC.

The count of this clone is one. The CDR3 is CASSTSGAYEQYF. For the CDR3, the DNA is TGTGCCAGCAGTACTAGCGGTGCATACGAGCAGTACTTC. The genes are TRBV7-2 and TRBJ2-7, with 8 bases that match TRBD2. The length of the CDR3 is 13 residues. Germline V lookup: CDR1 SGHTA, CDR2 FQGNSA. With V trimmed by 6 bases and J by 4 bases, 5 bases remained unmatched.

This clone was seen only a few times. The chain carries TRBV25-1 and TRBJ1-6, with D tentatively TRBD1 (5 bases). The CDR3 covers 13 residues. Germline V gene data show CDR1 as MGHDK and CDR2 as SYGVNS. Trimming left V 5 bases short and J 4 bases short, with 6 bases between. The DNA of the CDR3 is TGTGCCAGCAGTAGGGGATATAATTCACCCCTCCACTTT. It encodes CASSRGYNSPLHF.

This chain joins TRBV6-6 and TRBJ1-3; 8 bases are shared with TRBD1. Germline CDR1 reads MNHNY; CDR2 reads SVGAGI (reference sequence). V was pared by 8 bases and J by 4 bases, with 13 bases of the junction left unmatched. The CDR3 covers 16 residues. The CDR3 protein is CASGTTGAGRGNTIYF. For the CDR3, the DNA is TGTGCCAGCGGCACGACAGGGGCGGGGAGGGGAAACACCATATATTTT.